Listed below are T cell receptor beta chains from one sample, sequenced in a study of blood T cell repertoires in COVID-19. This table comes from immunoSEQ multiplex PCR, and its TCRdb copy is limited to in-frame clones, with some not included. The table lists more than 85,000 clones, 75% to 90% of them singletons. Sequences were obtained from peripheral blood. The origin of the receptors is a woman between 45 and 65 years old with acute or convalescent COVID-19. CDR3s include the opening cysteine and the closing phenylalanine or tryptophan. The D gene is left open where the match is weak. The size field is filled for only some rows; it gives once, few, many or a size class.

CDR3aa: CASSLGQGSNQPQHF; CDR3nt: TGCGCCAGCAGCCTGGGACAGGGGAGCAATCAGCCCCAGCATTTT; abundance: .; j_gene: TRBJ1-5; v_gene: TRBV5-1; d_gene: TRBD1
CDR3aa: CASSSESVTEAFF; CDR3nt: TGTGCCAGTAGTTCTGAGAGCGTCACTGAAGCTTTCTTT; abundance: .; j_gene: TRBJ1-1; v_gene: TRBV19; d_gene: .
CDR3aa: CASSADRGGEQYF; CDR3nt: TGTGCCAGCAGCGCGGACAGGGGCGGCGAGCAGTACTTC; abundance: .; j_gene: TRBJ2-7; v_gene: TRBV11-3; d_gene: TRBD1
CDR3aa: CASRYEGYSNQPQHF; CDR3nt: TGTGCCAGTAGGTATGAGGGATATAGCAATCAGCCCCAGCATTTT; abundance: few; j_gene: TRBJ1-5; v_gene: TRBV19; d_gene: .
CDR3aa: CASSRRQGDGYTF; CDR3nt: TGTGCCAGCAGCCGGCGACAGGGGGATGGCTACACCTTC; abundance: .; j_gene: TRBJ1-2; v_gene: TRBV5-6; d_gene: TRBD1
CDR3aa: CASSFSGASTEAFF; CDR3nt: TGTGCCAGCAGCTTCTCAGGGGCGAGCACTGAAGCTTTCTTT; abundance: .; j_gene: TRBJ1-1; v_gene: TRBV7-2; d_gene: .
CDR3aa: CASSEDEVRQFF; CDR3nt: TGTGCCAGCAGTGAAGACGAGGTTCGGCAGTTCTTC; abundance: .; j_gene: TRBJ2-1; v_gene: TRBV25-1; d_gene: .
CDR3aa: CASSQQGVYGYTF; CDR3nt: TGCGCCAGCAGCCAGCAGGGTGTCTATGGCTACACCTTC; abundance: few; j_gene: TRBJ1-2; v_gene: TRBV4-1; d_gene: .
CDR3aa: CASSPPGGTEAFF; CDR3nt: TGTGCCAGCAGTCCACCAGGAGGCACTGAAGCTTTCTTT; abundance: few; j_gene: TRBJ1-1; v_gene: TRBV28; d_gene: .
CDR3aa: CASSRGASYEQYF; CDR3nt: TGTGCCAGCTCACGGGGGGCTTCCTACGAGCAGTACTTC; abundance: .; j_gene: TRBJ2-7; v_gene: TRBV6-5; d_gene: .
CDR3aa: CSARGNTEAFF; CDR3nt: TGCAGTGCACGGGGTAACACTGAAGCTTTCTTT; abundance: .; j_gene: TRBJ1-1; v_gene: TRBV20-1; d_gene: .
CDR3aa: CASSQAESGGRRETQYF; CDR3nt: TGCGCCAGCAGCCAAGCGGAATCGGGGGGTAGGAGAGAGACCCAGTACTTC; abundance: .; j_gene: TRBJ2-5; v_gene: TRBV4-1; d_gene: TRBD2
CDR3aa: CASSKENSRNTEAFF; CDR3nt: TGTGCCAGCAGCAAAGAGAACTCCCGGAACACTGAAGCTTTCTTT; abundance: once; j_gene: TRBJ1-1; v_gene: TRBV21-1; d_gene: .
CDR3aa: CASVSPTNYGYTF; CDR3nt: TGTGCCAGCGTCTCCCCTACTAACTATGGCTACACCTTC; abundance: few; j_gene: TRBJ1-2; v_gene: TRBV6-5; d_gene: .
CDR3aa: CASSAGTGSSPLHF; CDR3nt: TGTGCCAGCAGCGCCGGGACAGGGAGTTCACCCCTCCACTTT; abundance: .; j_gene: TRBJ1-6; v_gene: TRBV5-6; d_gene: TRBD1
CDR3aa: CSATGGYGYTF; CDR3nt: TGCAGTGCTACAGGGGGCTATGGCTACACCTTC; abundance: .; j_gene: TRBJ1-2; v_gene: TRBV20-1; d_gene: TRBD1
CDR3aa: CASSSDRASYEQYF; CDR3nt: TGTGCCAGCAGCTCCGACAGGGCCTCGTACGAGCAGTACTTC; abundance: once; j_gene: TRBJ2-7; v_gene: TRBV7-2; d_gene: TRBD1
CDR3aa: CASISRGQGEF; CDR3nt: TGTGCCAGCATCTCCCGCGGACAGGGAGAATTC; abundance: .; j_gene: TRBJ2-7; v_gene: TRBV28; d_gene: TRBD1
CDR3aa: CASSALAGVSYEQYF; CDR3nt: TGCGCCAGCAGCGCCCTGGCGGGGGTCTCCTACGAGCAGTACTTC; abundance: .; j_gene: TRBJ2-7; v_gene: TRBV5-1; d_gene: TRBD2
CDR3aa: CASSQAERGKLFF; CDR3nt: TGTGCCAGCAGCCAAGCGGAGCGAGGGAAACTGTTTTTT; abundance: .; j_gene: TRBJ1-4; v_gene: TRBV4-2; d_gene: .
CDR3aa: CASSFDIYEQYF; CDR3nt: TGCGCCAGCAGCTTCGACATATACGAGCAGTACTTC; abundance: once; j_gene: TRBJ2-7; v_gene: TRBV5-1; d_gene: .
CDR3aa: CASKEGTKGNQPQHF; CDR3nt: TGCGCCAGCAAGGAGGGGACGAAGGGCAATCAGCCCCAGCATTTT; abundance: .; j_gene: TRBJ1-5; v_gene: TRBV5-1; d_gene: .
CDR3aa: CASSPTGQRNTEAFF; CDR3nt: TGTGCCAGCAGCCCAACGGGACAGCGGAACACTGAAGCTTTCTTT; abundance: .; j_gene: TRBJ1-1; v_gene: TRBV9; d_gene: TRBD1
CDR3aa: CASSLDRGLLEYF; CDR3nt: TGCGCCAGCAGCTTGGATCGAGGGCTTTTAGAGTACTTC; abundance: .; j_gene: TRBJ2-7; v_gene: TRBV5-1; d_gene: .
CDR3aa: CASSKRDYEQFF; CDR3nt: TGTGCCAGTAGTAAACGCGACTACGAGCAGTTCTTC; abundance: .; j_gene: TRBJ2-1; v_gene: TRBV19; d_gene: .
CDR3aa: CASSQGTQDTQYF; CDR3nt: TGCGCCAGCAGCCAGGGGACCCAGGATACGCAGTATTTT; abundance: .; j_gene: TRBJ2-3; v_gene: TRBV5-1; d_gene: .
CDR3aa: CASSKDSYEQYF; CDR3nt: TGTGCCAGCAGTAAGGACAGCTACGAGCAGTACTTC; abundance: .; j_gene: TRBJ2-7; v_gene: TRBV6-2/TRBV6-3; d_gene: .
CDR3aa: CASSERIYRPMNTEAFF; CDR3nt: TGTGCCAGCAGTGAAAGGATATACAGGCCCATGAACACTGAAGCTTTCTTT; abundance: .; j_gene: TRBJ1-1; v_gene: TRBV6-1; d_gene: .
CDR3aa: CASSRQGMNTEAFF; CDR3nt: TGTGCCAGTAGTAGACAGGGGATGAACACTGAAGCTTTCTTT; abundance: .; j_gene: TRBJ1-1; v_gene: TRBV19; d_gene: TRBD1
CDR3aa: CASSVAGTGPHEQYF; CDR3nt: TGTGCCAGCAGCGTAGCTGGGACAGGTCCCCACGAGCAGTACTTC; abundance: .; j_gene: TRBJ2-7; v_gene: TRBV9; d_gene: TRBD1
CDR3aa: CASSLVGLTEQYF; CDR3nt: TGTGCCAGCAGCTTGGTGGGCTTAACAGAGCAGTACTTC; abundance: few; j_gene: TRBJ2-7; v_gene: TRBV5-8; d_gene: .
CDR3aa: CSVEVTHNQPQHF; CDR3nt: TGCAGCGTTGAAGTCACTCACAATCAGCCCCAGCATTTT; abundance: .; j_gene: TRBJ1-5; v_gene: TRBV29-1; d_gene: .
CDR3aa: CASSSLYGYTF; CDR3nt: TGTGCCAGCAGTTCCCTCTATGGCTACACCTTC; abundance: once; j_gene: TRBJ1-2; v_gene: TRBV6-6; d_gene: .
CDR3aa: CASSYTSGVTDTQYF; CDR3nt: TGTGCCAGCAGTTATACTAGCGGGGTGACAGATACGCAGTATTTT; abundance: once; j_gene: TRBJ2-3; v_gene: TRBV6-5; d_gene: TRBD2
CDR3aa: CASNKQGSAEAFF; CDR3nt: TGCGCCAGCAACAAACAGGGGAGCGCTGAAGCTTTCTTT; abundance: few; j_gene: TRBJ1-1; v_gene: TRBV10-1; d_gene: TRBD1
CDR3aa: CASSPKLAGGQETQYF; CDR3nt: TGTGCCAGCAGTCCTAAACTAGCGGGGGGGCAAGAGACCCAGTACTTC; abundance: .; j_gene: TRBJ2-5; v_gene: TRBV6-6; d_gene: TRBD2
CDR3aa: CSASRGDRSEAFF; CDR3nt: TGCAGTGCTAGTCGGGGGGATCGTTCTGAAGCTTTCTTT; abundance: .; j_gene: TRBJ1-1; v_gene: TRBV20-1; d_gene: .
CDR3aa: CASSSISPSTDTQYF; CDR3nt: TGCGCCAGCAGCTCTATCTCGCCAAGCACAGATACGCAGTATTTT; abundance: .; j_gene: TRBJ2-3; v_gene: TRBV5-1; d_gene: .
CDR3aa: CASSQIIGNDSHEDEQFF; CDR3nt: TGTGCCAGCAGCCAGATCATAGGGAACGACAGTCACGAGGATGAGCAGTTCTTC; abundance: .; j_gene: TRBJ2-1; v_gene: TRBV5-6; d_gene: .
CDR3aa: CASSGQENSPLHF; CDR3nt: TGTGCCAGCAGCGGACAGGAAAATTCACCCCTCCACTTT; abundance: .; j_gene: TRBJ1-6; v_gene: TRBV7-6; d_gene: TRBD1
CDR3aa: CASSLRAGANEQFF; CDR3nt: TGTGCCAGCAGCTTAAGGGCTGGGGCAAATGAGCAGTTCTTC; abundance: .; j_gene: TRBJ2-1; v_gene: TRBV7-3; d_gene: .